This T cell receptor (beta chain) was identified during a study of early T cells in non-severe SARS-CoV-2 infection. Study-level background: Bulk RNA taken from unsorted whole blood was sequenced, leaving chains unpaired. Points from the study as a whole: Missing private and CD4 specificities, VDJdb matching favored anti-spike CD8 responses.

Each CDR3 protein is one row after TCRdb ran MiXCR on the 5' RACE reads. The repertoire holds tens of thousands of distinct CDR3 sequences, with roughly 15% as singletons. In its sample, this clonotype was seen many times. Its antigen remains unknown. This CDR3 has 11 residues. Germline V gene sequence: CDR1 SEHNR, CDR2 FQNEAQ (reference sequence). The V end was cut by 3 bases, the J end by 10 bases, with 9 bases between. The starting material was whole blood, obtained at baseline. The source is an adult who was a healthcare worker with PCR-confirmed SARS-CoV-2 infection or an uninfected control (not recorded which). The chain joins TRBV7-9 to TRBJ1-1; no definite D call. The CDR3 protein is CASSFTLPAFF. The CDR3 DNA sequence: TGTGCCAGCAGCTTTACACTCCCAGCTTTCTTT.